The 13 T cell receptor beta chains in this list originate from one sample, sequenced in a study of cytomegalovirus exposure and HLA in healthy donors. PCR involved 60 Vbeta and 13 Jbeta primers. Method: immunoSEQ multiplex PCR; TCRdb's copy keeps in-frame clones and lacks some. The table has 110,000 or so clones, 82% seen once. The sequenced material came from PBMCs. The receptor set was obtained from a woman under 30 in good health and CMV-seronegative.

V gene TRBV7-6 combines with J gene TRBJ2-5; D is perhaps TRBD2 (6 bases). V lost 5 bases, J lost 5 bases, and 15 bases lay in between. CDR1 SGHVS and CDR2 FNYEAQ come from the germline V gene. This CDR3 has 14 residues. The CDR3 protein is CASSPDPRGETQYF. CDR3 nucleotide sequence: TGTGCCAGCAGCCCAGATCCCCGGGGGGAGACCCAGTACTTC.

The chain combines TRBV6-1 with TRBJ1-5, with a possible D match to TRBD1 (5 bases). The CDR3 is 12 amino acids. V shed 2 bases and J shed 7 bases, with 6 bases lying between them. Germline CDR1 reads MNHNS; CDR2 reads SASEGT. DNA for the CDR3: TGTGCCAGCAGTGAACGGGGGCAGCCCCAGCATTTT. Residues: CASSERGQPQHF.

The chain recombines TRBV25-1 with TRBJ1-2; D is possibly TRBD1 (5 bases). Trimming shortened V by 8 bases and J by 4 bases, and 14 bases separated the two germline ends. This CDR3 is built from 13 residues. Germline CDR1 is MGHDK and CDR2 is SYGVNS. Written as DNA, the CDR3 is TGTGCCAGCGGGGCAGGGTACGGCTATGGCTACACCTTC. Translating gives CASGAGYGYGYTF.

This chain joins TRBV15 and TRBJ2-1, with 8 positions matching TRBD2. V shed 2 bases, J shed 5 bases, and the junction held 8 bases outside the gene matches. The CDR3 contains 16 residues. CDR1 and CDR2 (germline): LNHNV, YYDKDF (reference sequence). As DNA, the CDR3 is TGTGCCACCAGCAGACGATGGCGGGAGGTTGACAATGAGCAGTTCTTC. Translation: CATSRRWREVDNEQFF.

This rearrangement joins TRBV14 to TRBJ2-5; 9 bases are shared with TRBD2. J lost 0 bases, V lost 8 bases, and 4 bases had no gene match. This CDR3 region has 14 residues. The germline CDR1 and CDR2 sequences are SGHDN and FVKESK. The CDR3 sequence: CASSTSGYQETQYF. For the CDR3, the DNA is TGTGCCAGCTCTACTAGCGGGTACCAAGAGACCCAGTACTTC.

V gene TRBV7-2 combines with J gene TRBJ2-7; 13 bases map to TRBD2. This CDR3 contains 15 residues. Trimming removed 3 bases from V and 3 bases from J; junction bases left unmatched: 2. Germline CDR1 is SGHTA and CDR2 is FQGNSA. The CDR3 is CASSLGLAGNYEQYV. The CDR3 DNA follows: TGTGCCAGCAGCTTGGGACTAGCGGGGAACTACGAGCAGTACGTC.

The gene calls are TRBV28 and TRBJ2-3; D perhaps matches TRBD2 (5 bases). CDR3 length equals 13 residues. Trimming shortened V by 6 bases and J by 2 bases, and 9 bases separated the two germline ends. Germline CDR1 reads MDHEN; CDR2 reads SYDVKM. CDR3 amino acids: CASRDGLTDTQYF. The CDR3 bases are TGTGCCAGCAGGGACGGACTCACAGATACGCAGTATTTT.

The chain uses TRBV7-9 and TRBJ1-6; D remains ambiguous. The length of the CDR3 is 15 residues. Germline CDR1 and CDR2: SEHNR and FQNEAQ (reference sequence). The germline V and J ends were trimmed by 2 bases and 6 bases, with 11 bases remaining between them. The CDR3 nucleotides are TGTGCCAGCAGCTTATCGTATAGGAGTAATTCACCCCTCCACTTT. Its translation: CASSLSYRSNSPLHF.

This clone was seen a single time. The sample carries other DNA sequences with the same CDR3. The chain links TRBV6-5 to TRBJ2-3, with D possibly TRBD1 on 5 matching bases. V dropped 2 bases and J dropped 2 bases, with 11 bases sitting between them. Germline CDR1 MNHEY, CDR2 SVGAGI. The CDR3 is 15 amino acids. DNA for the CDR3: TGTGCCAGCAGTTACGTTGGGGCCGTCACAGATACGCAGTATTTT. It is translated as CASSYVGAVTDTQYF.

The gene calls are TRBV6-5 and TRBJ2-7, with a possible D match to TRBD1 (7 bases). There are 15 residues in the CDR3. CDR1 and CDR2 (germline): MNHEY, SVGAGI. The V end was cut by 2 bases, the J end by 7 bases, with 18 bases between. Here the CDR3 DNA reads TGTGCCAGCAGTTACGGGCCAGGGGGGATATGGGAGCAGTACTTC. Its protein is CASSYGPGGIWEQYF.

The J gene is TRBJ1-1, the V gene TRBV11-2; unclear D gene. The CDR3 is made up of 14 amino acids. From germline, CDR1 is SGHAT and CDR2 FQNNGV. V was cut by 4 bases and J by 1 base, with 10 bases left in between. The CDR3 region is CASSWEAGNTEAFF. For the CDR3, the DNA is TGTGCCAGCAGCTGGGAGGCGGGGAACACTGAAGCTTTCTTT. The whole variable domain, remainder taken from reference TRBV11-2 and TRBJ1-1, is EAGVAQSPRYKIIEKRQSVAFWCNPISGHATLYWYQQILGQGPKLLIQFQNNGVVDDSQLPKDRFSAERLKGVDSTLKIQPAKLEDSAVYLCASSWEAGNTEAFFGQGTRLTVV.

This chain connects TRBV21-1 to TRBJ1-6. TRBV21-1 is a listed pseudogene. The CDR3 has 17 residues. The CDR3: CASSPRGGRPSESPLHF. CDR3 sequence (DNA): TGTGCCAGCAGTCCCCGGGGGGGGAGGCCCTCGGAATCACCCCTCCACTTT.

The chain combines TRBV7-2 with TRBJ2-7, with unresolved D. Trimming pared 1 base from V and 0 bases from J, leaving 13 bases between. CDR1 and CDR2 (germline): SGHTA, FQGNSA. This CDR3 comprises 16 residues. Here the CDR3 reads CASSLVVTPFSYEQYF. The DNA for the CDR3 is TGTGCCAGCAGCTTAGTTGTGACTCCATTCTCCTACGAGCAGTACTTC.